This T cell receptor (beta chain) was sequenced in a study of shared T cell receptors in the human thymus. About this clone itself: The junction does not match germline at one end; this may be a read error.

CDR1 is SQVTM, CDR2 ANQGSEA, per germline. This CDR3 is 9 amino acids long. The data were produced by immunoSEQ multiplex PCR, yet TCRdb's version contains in-frame clones alone and is incomplete. The sample comprises about 380,000 clones, approximately 95% of which are singletons, and approximately 0.018% rests with the top ten. This rearrangement joins TRBV29-1 to TRBJ1-2, with D uncertain. Sequences were obtained from thymocytes. This clonotype was sampled from a human donor. CDR3 nucleotide sequence: TGCAGCGTTGAAGAGGGCCTGCTCTTC. It translates to CSVEEGLLF.